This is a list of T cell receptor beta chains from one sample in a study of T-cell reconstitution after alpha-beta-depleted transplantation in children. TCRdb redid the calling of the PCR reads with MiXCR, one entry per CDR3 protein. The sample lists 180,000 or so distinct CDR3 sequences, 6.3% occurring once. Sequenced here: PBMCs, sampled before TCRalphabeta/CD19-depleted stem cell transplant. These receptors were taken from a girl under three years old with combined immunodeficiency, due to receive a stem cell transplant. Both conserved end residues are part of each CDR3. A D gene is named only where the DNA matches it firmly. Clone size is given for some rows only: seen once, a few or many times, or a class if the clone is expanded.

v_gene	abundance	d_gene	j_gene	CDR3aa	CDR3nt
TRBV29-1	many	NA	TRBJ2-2	CSVKNRATNTGELFF	TGCAGCGTTAAAAACAGGGCCACGAACACCGGGGAGCTGTTTTTT
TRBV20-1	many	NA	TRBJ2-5	CSASTTGKVETQYF	TGCAGTGCTAGTACAACAGGGAAGGTCGAGACCCAGTACTTC
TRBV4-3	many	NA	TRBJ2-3	CASSQEGMGRSTDTQYF	TGCGCCAGCAGCCAAGAGGGCATGGGCAGGAGCACAGATACGCAGTATTTT
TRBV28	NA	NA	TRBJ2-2	CASSSWFAGGQDGGELFF	TGTGCCAGCAGCTCTTGGTTTGCGGGAGGACAGGATGGCGGGGAGCTGTTTTTT
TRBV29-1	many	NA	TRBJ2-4	CSVEMGRWDKTIQYF	TGCAGCGTTGAGATGGGGAGGTGGGACAAAACCATTCAGTACTTC
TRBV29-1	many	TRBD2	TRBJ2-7	CSVSIAGSPYEQYF	TGCAGCGTCTCAATAGCGGGAAGTCCCTACGAGCAGTACTTC
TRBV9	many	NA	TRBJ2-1	CASSGVVSLDEQFF	TGTGCCAGCAGCGGGGTCGTATCTCTCGATGAGCAGTTCTTC
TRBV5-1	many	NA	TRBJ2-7	CASSFSLRSDFSYEQYF	TGCGCCAGCAGCTTCTCTCTAAGGTCGGACTTCTCCTACGAGCAGTACTTC
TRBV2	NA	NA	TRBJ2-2	CASSDSRRELFF	TGTGCCAGCAGTGATTCCCGCCGGGAGCTGTTTTTT
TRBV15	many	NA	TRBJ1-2	CATSRDLRELYGYTF	TGTGCCACCAGCAGAGATCTCAGGGAACTCTATGGCTACACCTTC
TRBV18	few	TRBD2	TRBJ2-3	CASSPGSASGEDTQYF	TGTGCCAGCTCACCGGGCAGTGCTAGCGGTGAAGATACGCAGTATTTT
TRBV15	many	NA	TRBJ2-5	CATRGPDWETQYF	TGTGCCACCAGGGGACCTGACTGGGAGACCCAGTACTTC
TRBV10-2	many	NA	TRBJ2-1	CATERPGIGSYNEQFF	TGCGCCACCGAAAGGCCGGGAATTGGCTCCTACAATGAGCAGTTCTTC
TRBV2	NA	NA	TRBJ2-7	CASSGRGEDEQYF	TGTGCCAGCAGTGGTAGGGGGGAGGACGAGCAGTACTTC
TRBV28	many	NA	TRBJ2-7	CASNALAPSSYEQYF	TGTGCCAGCAACGCTCTAGCGCCAAGCTCCTACGAGCAGTACTTC
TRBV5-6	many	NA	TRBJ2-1	CASSLAYLEENNEQFF	TGTGCCAGCAGCTTGGCCTACCTAGAGGAGAACAATGAGCAGTTCTTC
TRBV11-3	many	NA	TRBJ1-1	CASSLGLVRGGMGTEAFF	TGTGCCAGCAGCTTAGGGTTGGTGCGGGGGGGAATGGGCACTGAAGCTTTCTTT
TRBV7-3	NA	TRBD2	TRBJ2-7	CASSFGPTSGYEQYF	TGTGCCAGCAGCTTCGGTCCGACTAGCGGCTACGAGCAGTACTTC
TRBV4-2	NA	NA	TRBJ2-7	CASSQDEKGSEWFEQYF	TGTGCCAGCAGCCAAGATGAGAAAGGTAGCGAGTGGTTCGAGCAGTACTTC
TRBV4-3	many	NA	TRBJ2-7	CASSQEGTPSYEQYF	TGCGCCAGCAGCCAAGAGGGGACACCGTCCTACGAGCAGTACTTC
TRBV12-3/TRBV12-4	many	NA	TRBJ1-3	CACVAGTNAGNTIYF	TGTGCCTGCGTTGCGGGGACAAACGCTGGAAACACCATATATTTT
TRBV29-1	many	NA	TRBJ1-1	CSVEWGGNTEAFF	TGCAGCGTTGAATGGGGGGGGAACACTGAAGCTTTCTTT
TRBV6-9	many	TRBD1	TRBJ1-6	CASSYSTGELVSPLHF	TGTGCCAGCAGTTATTCTACAGGGGAACTTGTTTCACCCCTCCACTTT
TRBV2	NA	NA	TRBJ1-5	CASFDPSGGNQPQHF	TGTGCCAGCTTCGACCCCTCGGGCGGCAATCAGCCCCAGCATTTT
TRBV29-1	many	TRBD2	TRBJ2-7	CSVEGSGGSYEQYF	TGCAGCGTTGAAGGGAGCGGGGGCTCCTACGAGCAGTACTTC